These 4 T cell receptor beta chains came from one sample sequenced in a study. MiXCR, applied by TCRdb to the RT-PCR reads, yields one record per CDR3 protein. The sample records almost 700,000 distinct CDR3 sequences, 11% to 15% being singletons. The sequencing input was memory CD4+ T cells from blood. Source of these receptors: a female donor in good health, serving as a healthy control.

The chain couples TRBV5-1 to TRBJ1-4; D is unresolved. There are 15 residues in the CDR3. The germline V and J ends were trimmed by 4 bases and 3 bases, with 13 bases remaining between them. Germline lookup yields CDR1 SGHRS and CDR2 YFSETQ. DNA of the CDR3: TGCGCCAGCAGCCCGTCATTGCCTGCTAATGAAAAACTGTTTTTT. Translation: CASSPSLPANEKLFF.

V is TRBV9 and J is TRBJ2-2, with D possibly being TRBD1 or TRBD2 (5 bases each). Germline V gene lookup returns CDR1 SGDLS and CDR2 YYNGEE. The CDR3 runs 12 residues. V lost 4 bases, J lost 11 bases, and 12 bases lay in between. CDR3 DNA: TGTGCCAGCAGCCGAGAGAGGGGAGAGCTGTTTTTT. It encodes CASSRERGELFF. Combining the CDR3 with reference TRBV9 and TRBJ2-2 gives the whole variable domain DSGVTQTPKHLITATGQRVTLRCSPRSGDLSVYWYQQSLDQGLQFLIQYYNGEERAKGNILERFSAQQFPDLHSELNLSSLELGDSALYFCASSRERGELFFGEGSRLTVL.

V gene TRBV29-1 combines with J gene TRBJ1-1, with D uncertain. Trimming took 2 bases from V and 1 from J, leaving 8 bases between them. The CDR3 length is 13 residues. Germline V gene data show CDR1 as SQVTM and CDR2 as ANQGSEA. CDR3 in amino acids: CSVEKQPNTEAFF. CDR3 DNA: TGCAGCGTTGAAAAACAACCGAACACTGAAGCTTTCTTT.

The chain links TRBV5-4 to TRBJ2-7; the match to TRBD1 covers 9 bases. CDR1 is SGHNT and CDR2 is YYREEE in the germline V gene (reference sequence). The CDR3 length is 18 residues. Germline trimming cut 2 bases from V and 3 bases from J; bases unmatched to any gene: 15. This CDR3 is CASSFTISTGGQDYEQYF. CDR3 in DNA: TGTGCCAGCAGCTTCACAATTTCGACAGGGGGTCAGGACTACGAGCAGTACTTC.